A single sample gave rise to the 26 T cell receptor beta chains below, sequenced in a study of identical twins. TCRdb re-called the 5' RACE reads through MiXCR, storing one row per CDR3 protein. Of hundreds of thousands of distinct CDR3 sequences in the sample, roughly 8% were seen once. The same sample was also studied in work on yellow fever vaccine responses in identical twins.

Input material: PBMCs. The origin of the receptors is a woman aged 18-35 years in good health.

V and J are TRBV28 and TRBJ2-5, with 10 bases lining up with TRBD1. With 5 bases clipped from V and 4 bases from J, the junction kept 4 bases outside the gene matches. Germline loops: CDR1 MDHEN, CDR2 SYDVKM. There are 14 residues in the CDR3. The chain's CDR3 is CASSTRTGGETQYF. CDR3 DNA: TGTGCCAGCAGTACCAGGACAGGGGGAGAGACCCAGTACTTC. Variable domain in full (rest from reference TRBV28 and TRBJ2-5): DVKVTQSSRYLVKRTGEKVFLECVQDMDHENMFWYRQDPGLGLRLIYFSYDVKMKEKGDIPEGYSVSREKKERFSLILESASTNQTSMYLCASSTRTGGETQYFGPGTRLLVL.

V gene TRBV7-9 combines with J gene TRBJ2-7; 9 bases agree with TRBD1. The germline CDR1 and CDR2 sequences are SEHNR and FQNEAQ (reference sequence). The V segment lost 5 bases and the J segment 3 bases; nucleotides outside the gene matches: 8. There are 15 residues in the CDR3. The CDR3 DNA reads TGTGCCAGCAGCCGGACGGGGACAGGGATCTACGAGCAGTACTTC. Residues: CASSRTGTGIYEQYF. The entire variable domain, with the rest obtained from reference TRBV7-9 and TRBJ2-7, is as follows: DTGVSQNPRHKITKRGQNVTFRCDPISEHNRLYWYRQTLGQGPEFLTYFQNEAQLEKSRLLSDRFSAERPKGSFSTLEIQRTEQGDSAMYLCASSRTGTGIYEQYFGPGTRLTVT.

This clonotype occurred a few times. The gene calls are TRBV5-4 and TRBJ2-7; 7 bases are shared with TRBD2. CDR3 size: 14 residues. The germline CDR1 and CDR2 sequences are SGHNT and YYREEE (reference sequence). V gave up 4 bases and J gave up 3 bases; unmatched junction bases: 7. This chain's CDR3 is CASSLDKRDYEQYF. CDR3 DNA: TGTGCCAGCAGCCTGGACAAGCGGGACTACGAGCAGTACTTC.

The chain uses TRBV30 and TRBJ2-1, with a tentative D call TRBD2 (6 bases). The CDR3 is 12 residues long. V was cut by 0 bases and J by 15 bases, with 15 bases left in between. The germline gives CDR1 GTSNPN, CDR2 SVGIG (reference sequence). CDR3 coding DNA: TGTGCCTGGAGTGTACGTGGAGGGTTGCCGTTCTTC. Protein: CAWSVRGGLPFF.

This clonotype was observed at least ten times. The rearrangement uses TRBV12-3 or TRBV12-4 and TRBJ2-1; TRBD2 aligns across 7 bases. V shed 3 bases and J 7 bases; nucleotides not matched to a gene: 6. This CDR3 is built from 14 residues. CDR3 coding DNA: TGTGCCAGCAGTTTCGGCGGGAGTAGGAATGAGCAGTTCTTC. The encoded protein is CASSFGGSRNEQFF.

The chain uses TRBV9 and TRBJ2-1; TRBD1 matches at 8 bases. The CDR3 length is 15 residues. Trimming cost V 1 base and J 4 bases; bases outside gene matches: 4. Germline lookup yields CDR1 SGDLS and CDR2 YYNGEE. DNA of the CDR3: TGTGCCAGCAGCGTACCGGGACAGGCATACAATGAGCAGTTCTTC. Translation: CASSVPGQAYNEQFF.

This clonotype has ten or more counts. This sequence joins TRBV29-1 and TRBJ2-7; D ambiguous. CDR3 length equals 12 residues. Germline CDR1 SQVTM, CDR2 ANQGSEA. Trimming took 4 bases from V and 2 from J, leaving 9 bases between them. The CDR3 DNA reads TGCAGCGTTGCCGCTTCTACCTACGAGCAGTACTTC. This codes for CSVAASTYEQYF.

The V call is TRBV2, the J call TRBJ1-2; 7 bases line up with TRBD1. The germline V gene has CDR1 SNHLY and CDR2 FYNNEI. The junction had 7 bases not matched to a gene; V was cut back by 3 bases and J by 0 bases. This CDR3 is built from 16 residues. CDR3 sequence reads: CASSDRQGRANYGYTF. The CDR3 DNA follows: TGTGCCAGCAGTGATCGACAGGGAAGAGCTAACTATGGCTACACCTTC.

This clonotype was detected only a few times. This chain joins TRBV5-1 and TRBJ2-7; D could derive from TRBD1 or TRBD2 (5 bases each). Germline V gene lookup returns CDR1 SGHRS and CDR2 YFSETQ. The CDR3 length is 15 residues. V dropped 4 bases and J dropped 1 base, with 15 bases sitting between them. The CDR3 DNA sequence: TGCGCCAGCAGCGGATCAGGGAGAGGGTCCTACGAGCAGTACTTC. This sequence encodes CASSGSGRGSYEQYF.

The genes are TRBV27 and TRBJ2-3; TRBD2 matches 13 bases. CDR3 size: 18 residues. Trimming took 4 bases from V and 1 from J; bases not matched to a gene: 8. CDR1 MNHEY and CDR2 SMNVEV come from the germline V gene (reference sequence). In DNA, the CDR3 is TGTGCCAGCAGTTCCCATCCCGGACTAGCGGGAGGCACAGATACGCAGTATTTT. Encoded protein: CASSSHPGLAGGTDTQYF.

This clonotype was recorded many times. This chain joins TRBV4-3 and TRBJ2-7, with D unresolved. V lost 1 base, J lost 2 bases, and 12 bases lay in between. Germline CDR1 LGHNA, CDR2 YSLEER. CDR3 size: 15 residues. In DNA, the CDR3 is TGCGCCAGCAGCCAAGGTTTCAGAGGAACCTACGAGCAGTACTTC. As protein: CASSQGFRGTYEQYF.

This clonotype was picked up many times. This sequence joins TRBV12-3 or TRBV12-4 and TRBJ1-5; D uncertain. Trimming took off 6 bases at V and 2 bases at J, with 11 bases between the two ends. The CDR3 totals 14 residues. The CDR3 region is CASSLGRGNQPQHF. The CDR3 DNA reads as TGTGCCAGCAGCCTGGGCCGAGGCAATCAGCCCCAGCATTTT.

This clonotype has only a few counts. The gene calls are TRBV20-1 and TRBJ2-3; D unclear. V shed 0 bases and J shed 3 bases, with 13 bases lying between them. The CDR3 is 15 amino acids. The germline CDR1 and CDR2 sequences are DFQATT and SNEGSKA (reference sequence). The CDR3 coding sequence is TGCAGTGCTAGAGATCCCCAGGTCGGGACAGATACGCAGTATTTT. This codes for CSARDPQVGTDTQYF.

This clonotype was observed a handful of times. CDR3 in DNA: TGTGCCAGCAGCTCCGACACTCGAACGATCTACGAGCAGTACTTC. It encodes CASSSDTRTIYEQYF. The chain recombines TRBV7-9 with TRBJ2-7; D is ambiguous. CDR3 size: 15 residues. V lost 4 bases and J lost 3, with 16 bases in between. The germline V gene encodes CDR1 SEHNR and CDR2 FQNEAQ (reference sequence).

Many counts were recorded for this clonotype. This chain links TRBV29-1 with TRBJ2-7; weak D call: TRBD2 (6 bases). This CDR3 spans 13 amino acids. Germline lookup yields CDR1 SQVTM and CDR2 ANQGSEA. DNA for the CDR3: TGCAACCAAACCGGGACTCCCCCCTACGAGCAGTACTTC. This encodes CNQTGTPPYEQYF.

This clonotype was counted between two and nine times. CDR3 coding DNA: TGCAGTGCTTTCCTACCTTCCGTAAACACAGATACGCAGTATTTT. It translates to CSAFLPSVNTDTQYF. The chain links TRBV20-1 to TRBJ2-3; unclear D gene. The germline V gene has CDR1 DFQATT and CDR2 SNEGSKA (reference sequence). The length of the CDR3 is 15 residues. Trimming shortened V by 5 bases and J by 2 bases, and 17 bases separated the two germline ends.

This clonotype has just a few counts. V gene TRBV11-3 combines with J gene TRBJ2-1; D is possibly TRBD1 or TRBD2 (5 bases each). V dropped 5 bases and J dropped 9 bases, with 14 bases sitting between them. Per the germline V gene, CDR1 is SGHNT and CDR2 is YENEEA. There are 13 residues in the CDR3. CDR3 sequence (DNA): TGTGCCAGCAGCGAGGGCAGGGACCTTGAGCAGTTCTTC. Its translation is CASSEGRDLEQFF.

CDR3 coding DNA: TGCGCCAGCAGCCAAGGGCAGGTTAATCAGCCCCAGCATTTT. It translates to CASSQGQVNQPQHF. The chain couples TRBV4-1 to TRBJ1-5, with no clear D. The CDR3 covers 14 residues. V dropped 1 base and J dropped 4 bases, with 8 bases sitting between them. Germline CDR1 and CDR2: MGHRA and YSYEKL.

V gene TRBV3-1 combines with J gene TRBJ2-3; tentatively, D is TRBD1 (5 bases). CDR1 and CDR2 from the germline V gene are LGHDT and YNNKEL (reference sequence). The CDR3 runs to 14 residues. Between the trimmed V and J ends, which lost 4 bases and 2 bases, there was a span of 10 bases. The CDR3 DNA sequence: TGTGCCAGCAGCCTATGGACAAACACAGATACGCAGTATTTT. Translation: CASSLWTNTDTQYF.

In its sample, this clonotype was seen a few times. The chain uses TRBV5-6 and TRBJ2-7, with D possibly matching TRBD2 (6 bases). The germline gives CDR1 SGHDT, CDR2 YYEEEE. V shed 0 bases and J shed 3 bases, with 10 bases lying between them. The CDR3 spans 14 residues. CDR3 DNA sequence: TGTGCCAGCAGCTTGGGCGGGAAGATCTACGAGCAGTACTTC. Translating gives CASSLGGKIYEQYF.

In its sample, this clonotype was seen many times. The chain combines TRBV28 with TRBJ1-4; 9 nucleotides line up with TRBD1. This CDR3 comprises 14 residues. With V trimmed by 6 bases and J by 3 bases, 2 bases remained unmatched. Per the germline V gene, CDR1 is MDHEN and CDR2 is SYDVKM. CDR3 protein: CASRTGGANEKLFF. Written as DNA, the CDR3 is TGTGCCAGCAGGACAGGGGGAGCTAATGAAAAACTGTTTTTT.

In this sample, this clonotype turned up many times. The chain links TRBV5-6 to TRBJ1-6; possibly TRBD1 for D (5 bases). The CDR3 runs 17 residues. Trimming removed 3 bases at V and 4 bases at J, with 17 bases between. Per germline, CDR1 SGHDT and CDR2 YYEEEE. The CDR3 loop reads CASSSSTGLRYNSPLHF. CDR3 DNA sequence: TGTGCCAGCAGCTCCTCAACAGGACTAAGATATAATTCACCCCTCCACTTT.

A few counts support this clonotype. The gene calls are TRBV29-1 and TRBJ2-1, with D maybe TRBD2 (6 bases). Germline V gives CDR1 SQVTM, CDR2 ANQGSEA. This CDR3 comprises 15 residues. With 3 bases removed from V and 4 bases from J, the gap between germline ends came to 16 bases. The CDR3 region is CSVETGVLLYNEQFF. The CDR3 nucleotides are TGCAGCGTTGAGACGGGGGTCCTTTTATACAATGAGCAGTTCTTC.

This clonotype is a singleton in its sample. The CDR3 is CASSLLGRDQPQHF. CDR3 in DNA: TGTGCCAGCAGCTTGTTGGGCAGGGATCAGCCCCAGCATTTT. The chain combines TRBV5-5 with TRBJ1-5; a weak D match, TRBD1 (5 bases). The CDR3 length is 14 residues. Germline values: CDR1 SGHKS, CDR2 YYEKEE (reference sequence). The V end was cut by 1 base, the J end by 5 bases, with 10 bases between. Full variable domain (missing parts from reference TRBV5-5 and TRBJ1-5): DAGVTQSPTHLIKTRGQQVTLRCSPISGHKSVSWYQQVLGQGPQFIFQYYEKEERGRGNFPDRFSARQFPNYSSELNVNALLLGDSALYLCASSLLGRDQPQHFGDGTRLSIL.

This clonotype has a handful of counts. The rearrangement joins TRBV4-3 to TRBJ2-1; 7 bases match TRBD2. J was trimmed by 7 bases and V by 1 base; bases with no gene match: 10. CDR3 size: 16 residues. Germline CDR1 is LGHNA and CDR2 is YSLEER. The DNA of the CDR3 is TGCGCCAGCAGCCAAGCAATAGCGGGTGCGGGGAATGAGCAGTTCTTC. It translates to CASSQAIAGAGNEQFF.

This clonotype was found a few times. The CDR3 DNA reads TGTGCCAGCAGTCCGCATCTGAACACTGAAGCTTTCTTT. Its protein is CASSPHLNTEAFF. The chain couples TRBV12-3 or TRBV12-4 to TRBJ1-1; D is uncertain. This CDR3 contains 13 residues. V was cut by 5 bases and J by 0 bases, with 7 bases left in between.